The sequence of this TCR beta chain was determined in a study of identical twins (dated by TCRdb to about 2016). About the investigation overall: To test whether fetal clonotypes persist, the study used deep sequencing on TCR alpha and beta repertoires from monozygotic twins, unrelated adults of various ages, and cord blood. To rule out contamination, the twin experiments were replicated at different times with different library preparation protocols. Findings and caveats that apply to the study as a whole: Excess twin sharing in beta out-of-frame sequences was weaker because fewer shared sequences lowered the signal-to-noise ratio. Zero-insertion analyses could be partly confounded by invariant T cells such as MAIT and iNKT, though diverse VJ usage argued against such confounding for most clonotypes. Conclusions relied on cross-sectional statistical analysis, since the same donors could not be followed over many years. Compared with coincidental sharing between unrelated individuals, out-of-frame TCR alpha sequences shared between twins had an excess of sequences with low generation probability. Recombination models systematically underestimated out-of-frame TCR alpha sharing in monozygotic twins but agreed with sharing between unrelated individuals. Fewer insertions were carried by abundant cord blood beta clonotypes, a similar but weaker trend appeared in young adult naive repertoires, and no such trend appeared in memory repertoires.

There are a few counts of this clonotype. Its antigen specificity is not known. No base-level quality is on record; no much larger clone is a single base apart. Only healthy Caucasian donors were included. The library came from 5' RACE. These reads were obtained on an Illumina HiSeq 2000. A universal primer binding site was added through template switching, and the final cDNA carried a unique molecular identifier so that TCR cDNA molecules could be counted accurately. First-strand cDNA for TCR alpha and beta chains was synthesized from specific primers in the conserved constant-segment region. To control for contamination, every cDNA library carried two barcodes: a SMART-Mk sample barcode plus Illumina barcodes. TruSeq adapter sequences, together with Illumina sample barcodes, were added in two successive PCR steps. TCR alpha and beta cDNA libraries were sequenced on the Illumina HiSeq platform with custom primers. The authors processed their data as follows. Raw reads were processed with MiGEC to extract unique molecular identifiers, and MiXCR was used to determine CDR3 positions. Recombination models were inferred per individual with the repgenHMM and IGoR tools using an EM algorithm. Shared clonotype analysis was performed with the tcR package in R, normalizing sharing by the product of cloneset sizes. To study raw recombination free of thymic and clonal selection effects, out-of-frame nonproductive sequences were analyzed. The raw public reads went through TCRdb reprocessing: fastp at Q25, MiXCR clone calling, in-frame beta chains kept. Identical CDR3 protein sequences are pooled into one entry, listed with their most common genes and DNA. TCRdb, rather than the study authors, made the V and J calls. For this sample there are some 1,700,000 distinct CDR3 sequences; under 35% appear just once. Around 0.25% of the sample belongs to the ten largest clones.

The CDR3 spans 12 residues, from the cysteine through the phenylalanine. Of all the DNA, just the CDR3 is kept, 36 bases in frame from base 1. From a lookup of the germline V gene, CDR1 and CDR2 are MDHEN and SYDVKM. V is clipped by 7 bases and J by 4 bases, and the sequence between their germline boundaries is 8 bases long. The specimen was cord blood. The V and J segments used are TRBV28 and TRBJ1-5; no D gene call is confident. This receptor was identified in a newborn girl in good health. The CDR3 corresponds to CASTSGNQPQHF. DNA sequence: TGTGCCAGCACGAGCGGGAATCAGCCCCAGCATTTT. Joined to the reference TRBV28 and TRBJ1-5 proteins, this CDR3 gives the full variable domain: DVKVTQSSRYLVKRTGEKVFLECVQDMDHENMFWYRQDPGLGLRLIYFSYDVKMKEKGDIPEGYSVSREKKERFSLILESASTNQTSMYLCASTSGNQPQHFGDGTRLSIL.